These 22 T cell receptor beta chains share one sample of origin, sequenced in a study of response to subunit inactivated influenza vaccine. MiXCR was run by TCRdb on the RT-PCR reads, yielding one entry per CDR3 protein. Here the sample spans 590,000 or so distinct CDR3 sequences, about 15% being singletons. Sequencing used PBMCs from blood, obtained roughly 15 days before vaccination. These receptor sequences come from a man aged 45-60 years who received an inactivated influenza vaccine.

This clonotype has a count of ten or more. The gene calls are TRBV9 and TRBJ2-3; 8 nucleotides agree with TRBD2. The CDR3 is made up of 16 amino acids. Trimming at V came to 0 bases and at J to 6 bases, leaving 9 bases not matched to a gene. CDR1 is SGDLS and CDR2 is YYNGEE in the germline V gene. The CDR3 DNA reads as TGTGCCAGCAGCGTAGCTACGCGGGGGGTTGGGGATACGCAGTATTTT. Protein sequence: CASSVATRGVGDTQYF. Combining the CDR3 with reference TRBV9 and TRBJ2-3 gives the whole variable domain DSGVTQTPKHLITATGQRVTLRCSPRSGDLSVYWYQQSLDQGLQFLIQYYNGEERAKGNILERFSAQQFPDLHSELNLSSLELGDSALYFCASSVATRGVGDTQYFGPGTRLTVL.

The genes are TRBV6-1 and TRBJ1-1; tentative D call: TRBD1 (5 bases). CDR3 size: 15 residues. Germline assignment: CDR1 MNHNS and CDR2 SASEGT. The V end was cut by 2 bases, the J end by 6 bases, with 16 bases between. Here the CDR3 reads CASSETLAGLAEAFF. The CDR3 DNA is TGTGCCAGCAGTGAAACTCTGGCAGGGCTCGCTGAAGCTTTCTTT.

This clonotype occurred many times. V usage is TRBV5-6 and J usage is TRBJ2-1; possible D gene TRBD1, 6 bases. Germline loops: CDR1 SGHDT, CDR2 YYEEEE. This CDR3 region has 11 residues. V was trimmed by 1 base and J by 15 bases, leaving 11 bases between them. The CDR3 nucleotides read TGTGCCAGCAGCTTGTCCACAGGGCTGTTCTTC. Amino acid sequence: CASSLSTGLFF.

The V gene is TRBV11-1, the J gene TRBJ2-7; 9 positions agree with TRBD2. With V trimmed by 6 bases and J by 2 bases, 17 bases remained unmatched. Germline CDR1 is SGHAT and CDR2 is FQDESV (reference sequence). The length of the CDR3 is 18 residues. CDR3 nucleotides: TGTGCCAGCAGTCTAAGCGTTGTAGCGGGAGTTATCCCCTACGAGCAGTACTTC. Translation: CASSLSVVAGVIPYEQYF.

CDR3 sequence (DNA): TGTGCCAGCAGCATCTCAGGGGGCCCCTACGAGCAGTACTTC. It encodes CASSISGGPYEQYF. This chain joins TRBV7-8 and TRBJ2-7, with TRBD1 matching 8 bases. This CDR3 region has 14 residues. J gave up 2 bases and V 5 bases, and 5 bases lay outside the gene matches. Germline values: CDR1 SGHVS, CDR2 FQNEAQ. Combining the CDR3 with reference TRBV7-8 and TRBJ2-7 gives the whole variable domain GAGVSQSPRYKVAKRGQDVALRCDPISGHVSLFWYQQALGQGPEFLTYFQNEAQLDKSGLPSDRFFAERPEGSVSTLKIQRTQQEDSAVYLCASSISGGPYEQYFGPGTRLTVT.

The chain links TRBV14 to TRBJ2-5; 11 nucleotides line up with TRBD2. The CDR3 is 15 amino acids. The V gene's germline CDR1 is SGHDN and CDR2 FVKESK. J lost 5 bases, V lost 4 bases, and 6 bases had no gene match. The CDR3 region has the DNA TGTGCCAGCAGCCTACTAGCGGGAGTGTATGAGACCCAGTACTTC. This translates into CASSLLAGVYETQYF.

The chain recombines TRBV2 with TRBJ2-2; a weak D match, TRBD2 (5 bases). Deletions cut 7 bases from V and 2 bases from J, with 8 bases between. Germline V gene sequence: CDR1 SNHLY, CDR2 FYNNEI. This CDR3 region has 13 residues. The CDR3 DNA reads TGTGCCAGCAAACGGGATAACACCGGGGAGCTGTTTTTT. This gives the protein CASKRDNTGELFF.

The chain joins TRBV4-2 to TRBJ1-4, with no clear D. The CDR3 is 13 amino acids. V gave up 0 bases and J gave up 13 bases, with 12 bases separating them. CDR1 is LGHNA, CDR2 YNFKEQ, per germline. The CDR3 here is CASSQDGVGRLFF. The CDR3 DNA reads as TGTGCCAGCAGCCAAGATGGGGTCGGAAGACTGTTTTTT.

This clonotype was detected a few times. The rearrangement links TRBV18 to TRBJ2-3; 7 bases are shared with TRBD1. Trimming cost V 5 bases and J 0 bases; bases outside gene matches: 8. The V gene's germline CDR1 is KGHSH and CDR2 LQKENI. This CDR3 has 16 amino acids. CDR3 in DNA: TGTGCCAGCTCAGCCGCACAGGGGATTAGCACAGATACGCAGTATTTT. As protein: CASSAAQGISTDTQYF.

This clonotype has only a few counts. The V gene is TRBV12-3 or TRBV12-4, the J gene TRBJ2-7; D is possibly TRBD1 (5 bases). The CDR3 runs to 14 residues. V was cut by 3 bases and J by 5 bases, with 14 bases left in between. CDR3 residues: CASSLGQGVHEQYF. The DNA of the CDR3 is TGTGCCAGCAGTTTGGGGCAGGGCGTACACGAGCAGTACTTC.

This chain uses TRBV19 with TRBJ2-7; D is unclear. The CDR3 covers 14 residues. Germline CDR1 LNHDA, CDR2 SQIVND (reference sequence). V lost 3 bases, J lost 6 bases, and 15 bases lay in between. The CDR3 reads CASSMTGVPAEQYF. In nucleotides, the CDR3 is TGTGCCAGTAGTATGACTGGGGTCCCCGCCGAGCAGTACTTC.

The chain employs TRBV7-9 and TRBJ1-1; D is ambiguous. V was clipped by 5 bases and J by 10 bases, with 11 bases between them. Germline V lookup: CDR1 SEHNR, CDR2 FQNEAQ (reference sequence). The CDR3 has 11 residues. In DNA, the CDR3 is TGTGCCAGCAGCCCATCACTCGTAGCTTTCTTT. Translated, it gives CASSPSLVAFF.

V gene TRBV18 combines with J gene TRBJ1-1; D is uncertain. This CDR3 region has 14 residues. Deletions cut 3 bases from V and 3 bases from J, with 11 bases between. Germline CDR1 reads KGHSH; CDR2 reads LQKENI. DNA for the CDR3: TGTGCCAGCTCACCGGCGGGGTCAGACACTGAAGCTTTCTTT. This gives the protein CASSPAGSDTEAFF. The full variable domain, its missing parts supplied by reference TRBV18 and TRBJ1-1, is NAGVMQNPRHLVRRRGQEARLRCSPMKGHSHVYWYRQLPEEGLKFMVYLQKENIIDESGMPKERFSAEFPKEGPSILRIQQVVRGDSAAYFCASSPAGSDTEAFFGQGTRLTVV.

CDR3 coding DNA: TGTGCCAGCAGCACCGGGGGCTTAACCTACAATGAGCAGTTCTTC. This sequence encodes CASSTGGLTYNEQFF. The V and J genes are TRBV7-2 and TRBJ2-1; the D gene could be TRBD1 or TRBD2 (6 bases each). Germline CDR1 and CDR2: SGHTA and FQGNSA. The CDR3 runs 15 residues. V lost 5 bases and J 2 bases, leaving 13 bases between the germline ends.

This clonotype was seen ten or more times. This sequence joins TRBV3-1 and TRBJ2-7; the match to TRBD2 covers 7 bases. The CDR3 totals 15 residues. V lost 3 bases to trimming and J lost 1 base; unmatched junction nucleotides: 6. Germline loops: CDR1 LGHDT, CDR2 YNNKEL (reference sequence). CDR3: CASSQGGALSYEQYF. The CDR3 DNA reads TGTGCCAGCAGCCAGGGAGGGGCACTTTCCTACGAGCAGTACTTC.

This clonotype was seen a few times. The V gene is TRBV20-1, the J gene TRBJ2-7; D ambiguous. This CDR3 region has 13 residues. The V gene's germline CDR1 is DFQATT and CDR2 SNEGSKA (reference sequence). Trimming cost V 5 bases and J 3 bases, with 14 bases left between them. The CDR3: CSAPGPLGYEQYF. The CDR3 nucleotides are TGCAGTGCTCCCGGACCATTGGGCTACGAGCAGTACTTC.

This clonotype turned up a few times. The chain recombines TRBV4-3 with TRBJ2-1; TRBD2 aligns across 9 bases. CDR1 LGHNA and CDR2 YSLEER come from the germline V gene. V shed 0 bases, J shed 5 bases, and the junction held 8 bases outside the gene matches. CDR3 length: 17 residues. CDR3 sequence (DNA): TGCGCCAGCAGCCAAGAAGCCGGCGGGAGGGCCAACAATGAGCAGTTCTTC. Translation gives CASSQEAGGRANNEQFF.

The chain joins TRBV20-1 to TRBJ1-4; D possibly corresponds to TRBD1 (5 bases). Germline V lookup: CDR1 DFQATT, CDR2 SNEGSKA (reference sequence). The CDR3 is 14 residues long. V lost 0 bases and J lost 7, with 12 bases in between. CDR3 sequence (DNA): TGCAGTGCTAGAGAGGGGGGGACGTCTGAAAAACTGTTTTTT. This codes for CSAREGGTSEKLFF.

The V gene is TRBV5-1, the J gene TRBJ2-7, with no clear D. The CDR3 is 16 amino acids. Germline V gene sequence: CDR1 SGHRS, CDR2 YFSETQ. V was trimmed by 0 bases and J by 1 base, leaving 14 bases between them. The CDR3 region is CASSLAPASPSYEQYF. The CDR3 coding sequence is TGCGCCAGCAGCTTGGCACCGGCCTCGCCATCCTACGAGCAGTACTTC.

The rearrangement links TRBV7-2 to TRBJ1-5; D perhaps matches TRBD1 (6 bases). Germline V gives CDR1 SGHTA, CDR2 FQGNSA. The CDR3 runs 15 residues. V lost 5 bases, J lost 11 bases, and 22 bases lay in between. The CDR3 sequence: CASSRGPDHQSAQHF. The CDR3 nucleotides read TGTGCCAGCAGCCGGGGGCCCGACCACCAATCAGCCCAGCATTTT.

This chain links TRBV6-2 or TRBV6-3 with TRBJ2-1; 9 bases agree with TRBD1. V dropped 2 bases and J dropped 8; count of bases not matched to a gene: 7. The CDR3 is 15 amino acids. Germline-derived CDR1 and CDR2 are MNHEY and SVGEGT. The DNA for the CDR3 is TGTGCCAGCAGTTACCTGGGACAGGGTGTCGATGAGCAGTTCTTC. Residues: CASSYLGQGVDEQFF.

Ten or more counts support this clonotype. The chain uses TRBV29-1 and TRBJ1-1; D not resolved. Germline loops: CDR1 SQVTM, CDR2 ANQGSEA. V was clipped by 2 bases and J by 4 bases, with 11 bases between them. The CDR3 contains 13 residues. CDR3 nucleotide sequence: TGCAGCGTTGAACGGTCCAAGGGCACTGAAGCTTTCTTT. It encodes CSVERSKGTEAFF.